A single T cell receptor (beta chain) is shown here with its context. Its target is unknown. With 4 bases removed from V and 7 bases from J, the gap between germline ends came to 17 bases. Germline CDR1 is SGHVS and CDR2 is FQNEAQ. The CDR3 spans 15 residues. These data originate in a study of regulatory T cells in long-lasting Graves disease. Study-wide results and limits: With under 3,500 shared public clonotypes, persistent patients exceeded new patients, who shared more than 900. Those with persistent Graves' had less TCR diversity than newly diagnosed patients.

Time point reported: newly diagnosed GD, antithyroid drugs for less than 3 months. Generation of the TCR library employed RNA extracted from PBMCs. Through Arm-PCR of CDR3 regions and iRepertoire HTBI primers, TCR beta libraries were built. TCRdb recomputed calls from the multiplex PCR reads with MiXCR, one row per CDR3 protein. The table shows 300,000 to 400,000 distinct CDR3 sequences, with around 17% occurring only once. This same sample was also taken into another study, of T cells in Graves' hyperthyroidism and ophthalmopathy. That report adds: With the HTBI primer set, the TCR CDR3 went through a first round of RT-PCR. Peripheral blood also featured most of the thyroid clonotypes expanded above 0.001.

The sample here was peripheral blood mononuclear cells (PBMCs), taken at new diagnosis, from a patient treated with antithyroid drugs. The chain joins TRBV7-8 to TRBJ1-3; D not certain. The sequence came from a man aged 35 to 55 with Graves disease. CDR3: CASSSPGISGNTIYF. The CDR3 bases are TGTGCCAGCAGCTCACCCGGGATCTCCGGGAACACCATATATTTT.